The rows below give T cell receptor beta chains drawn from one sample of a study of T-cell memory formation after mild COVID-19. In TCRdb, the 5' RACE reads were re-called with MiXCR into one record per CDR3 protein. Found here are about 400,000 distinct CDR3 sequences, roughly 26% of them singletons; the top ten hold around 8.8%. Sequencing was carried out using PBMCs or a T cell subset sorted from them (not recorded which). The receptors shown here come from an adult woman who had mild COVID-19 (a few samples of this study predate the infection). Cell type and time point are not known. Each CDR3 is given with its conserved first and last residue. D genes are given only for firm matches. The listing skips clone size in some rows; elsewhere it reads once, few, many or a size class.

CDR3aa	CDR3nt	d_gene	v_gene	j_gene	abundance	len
CSARDDGGDGYNSPLHF	TGCAGTGCTAGAGATGATGGCGGGGACGGGTATAATTCACCCCTCCACTTT	-	TRBV20-1	TRBJ1-6	few	17
CATSRGDRGLTEAFF	TGTGCCACCAGCAGAGGGGACAGGGGGCTCACTGAAGCTTTCTTT	TRBD1	TRBV15	TRBJ1-1	many	15
CASSAGASGPQGEQFF	TGCGCCAGCAGCGCGGGTGCTAGCGGACCTCAAGGGGAGCAGTTCTTC	TRBD2	TRBV5-1	TRBJ2-1	few	16
CARRLAEYNEQFF	TGCGCCAGGAGACTAGCGGAGTACAATGAGCAGTTCTTC	TRBD2	TRBV23-1	TRBJ2-1	few	13
CSARSGGHSSYNEQFF	TGCAGTGCTAGATCTGGGGGGCACAGCTCCTACAATGAGCAGTTCTTC	-	TRBV20-1	TRBJ2-1	-	16
CASSLFGSQETQYF	TGTGCCAGCAGCTTATTCGGCAGCCAAGAGACCCAGTACTTC	-	TRBV7-2	TRBJ2-5	-	14
CATTGGGSYEQYF	TGTGCCACCACCGGGGGGGGATCCTACGAGCAGTACTTC	TRBD2	TRBV6-6	TRBJ2-7	-	13
CASSKQGGSNQPQHF	TGTGCCAGCAGTAAGCAGGGTGGGAGCAATCAGCCCCAGCATTTT	-	TRBV12-3/TRBV12-4	TRBJ1-5	-	15
CASSWGDDGYTF	TGTGCCAGCTCATGGGGTGATGATGGCTACACCTTC	-	TRBV18	TRBJ1-2	-	12
CASTLHGASNTEAFF	TGTGCCAGCACCCTACACGGGGCCAGTAACACTGAAGCTTTCTTT	-	TRBV12-3/TRBV12-4	TRBJ1-1	-	15
CASSFETGHKNIQYF	TGTGCCAGCAGTTTCGAGACAGGGCACAAAAACATTCAGTACTTC	TRBD1	TRBV12-3/TRBV12-4	TRBJ2-4	-	15
CSVEGTGVIDEQFF	TGCAGCGTTGAAGGGACAGGGGTTATCGATGAGCAGTTCTTC	TRBD1	TRBV29-1	TRBJ2-1	-	14
CASSIGSVETQYF	TGTGCCAGTAGTATTGGTAGCGTCGAGACCCAGTACTTC	-	TRBV19	TRBJ2-5	-	13
CASLGLNYGYTF	TGTGCCAGCCTCGGCCTTAACTATGGCTACACCTTC	-	TRBV25-1	TRBJ1-2	-	12
CASSFTGQGSQPQHF	TGTGCCAGCAGTTTTACGGGACAGGGCAGTCAGCCCCAGCATTTT	TRBD1	TRBV12-3/TRBV12-4	TRBJ1-5	many	15
CASSQDRAGKNIQYF	TGCGCCAGCAGCCAAGATAGAGCAGGCAAAAACATTCAGTACTTC	-	TRBV4-3	TRBJ2-4	-	15